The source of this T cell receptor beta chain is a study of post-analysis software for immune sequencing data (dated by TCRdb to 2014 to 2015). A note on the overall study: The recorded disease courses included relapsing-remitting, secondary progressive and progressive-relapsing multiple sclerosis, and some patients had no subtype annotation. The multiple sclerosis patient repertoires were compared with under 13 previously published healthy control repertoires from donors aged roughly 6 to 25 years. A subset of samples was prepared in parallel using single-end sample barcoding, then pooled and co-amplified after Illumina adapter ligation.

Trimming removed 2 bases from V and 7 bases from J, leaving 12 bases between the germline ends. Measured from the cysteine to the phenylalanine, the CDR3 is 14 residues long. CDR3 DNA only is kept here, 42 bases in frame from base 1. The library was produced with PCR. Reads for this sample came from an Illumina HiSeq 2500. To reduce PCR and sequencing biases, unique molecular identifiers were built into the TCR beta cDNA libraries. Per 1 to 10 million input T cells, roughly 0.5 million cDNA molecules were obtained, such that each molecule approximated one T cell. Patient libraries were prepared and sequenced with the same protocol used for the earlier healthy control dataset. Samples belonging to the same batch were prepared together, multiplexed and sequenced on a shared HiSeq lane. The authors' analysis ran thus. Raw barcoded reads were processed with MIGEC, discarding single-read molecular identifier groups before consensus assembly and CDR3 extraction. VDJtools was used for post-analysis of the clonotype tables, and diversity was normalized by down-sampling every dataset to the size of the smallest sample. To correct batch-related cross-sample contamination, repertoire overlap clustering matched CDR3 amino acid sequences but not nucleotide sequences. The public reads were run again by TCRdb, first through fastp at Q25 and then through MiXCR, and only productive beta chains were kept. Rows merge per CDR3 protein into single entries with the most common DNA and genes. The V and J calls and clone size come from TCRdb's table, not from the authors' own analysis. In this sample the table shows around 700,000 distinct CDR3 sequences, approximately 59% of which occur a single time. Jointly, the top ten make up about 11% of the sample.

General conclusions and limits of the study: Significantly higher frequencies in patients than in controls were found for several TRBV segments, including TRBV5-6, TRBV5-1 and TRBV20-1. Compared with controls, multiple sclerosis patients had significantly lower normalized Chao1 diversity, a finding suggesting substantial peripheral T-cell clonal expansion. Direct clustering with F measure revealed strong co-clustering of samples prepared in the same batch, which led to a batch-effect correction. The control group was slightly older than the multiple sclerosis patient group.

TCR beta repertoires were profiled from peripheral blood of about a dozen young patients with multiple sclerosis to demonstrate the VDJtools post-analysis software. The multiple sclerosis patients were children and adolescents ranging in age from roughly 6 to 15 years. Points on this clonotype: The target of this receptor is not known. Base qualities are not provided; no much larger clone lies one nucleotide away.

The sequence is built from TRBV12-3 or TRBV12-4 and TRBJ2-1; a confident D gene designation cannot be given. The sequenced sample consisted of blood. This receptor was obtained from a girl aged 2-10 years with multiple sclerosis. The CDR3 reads CASSLTGHHNEQFF. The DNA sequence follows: TGTGCCAGCAGTTTAACCGGGCATCATAATGAGCAGTTCTTC.